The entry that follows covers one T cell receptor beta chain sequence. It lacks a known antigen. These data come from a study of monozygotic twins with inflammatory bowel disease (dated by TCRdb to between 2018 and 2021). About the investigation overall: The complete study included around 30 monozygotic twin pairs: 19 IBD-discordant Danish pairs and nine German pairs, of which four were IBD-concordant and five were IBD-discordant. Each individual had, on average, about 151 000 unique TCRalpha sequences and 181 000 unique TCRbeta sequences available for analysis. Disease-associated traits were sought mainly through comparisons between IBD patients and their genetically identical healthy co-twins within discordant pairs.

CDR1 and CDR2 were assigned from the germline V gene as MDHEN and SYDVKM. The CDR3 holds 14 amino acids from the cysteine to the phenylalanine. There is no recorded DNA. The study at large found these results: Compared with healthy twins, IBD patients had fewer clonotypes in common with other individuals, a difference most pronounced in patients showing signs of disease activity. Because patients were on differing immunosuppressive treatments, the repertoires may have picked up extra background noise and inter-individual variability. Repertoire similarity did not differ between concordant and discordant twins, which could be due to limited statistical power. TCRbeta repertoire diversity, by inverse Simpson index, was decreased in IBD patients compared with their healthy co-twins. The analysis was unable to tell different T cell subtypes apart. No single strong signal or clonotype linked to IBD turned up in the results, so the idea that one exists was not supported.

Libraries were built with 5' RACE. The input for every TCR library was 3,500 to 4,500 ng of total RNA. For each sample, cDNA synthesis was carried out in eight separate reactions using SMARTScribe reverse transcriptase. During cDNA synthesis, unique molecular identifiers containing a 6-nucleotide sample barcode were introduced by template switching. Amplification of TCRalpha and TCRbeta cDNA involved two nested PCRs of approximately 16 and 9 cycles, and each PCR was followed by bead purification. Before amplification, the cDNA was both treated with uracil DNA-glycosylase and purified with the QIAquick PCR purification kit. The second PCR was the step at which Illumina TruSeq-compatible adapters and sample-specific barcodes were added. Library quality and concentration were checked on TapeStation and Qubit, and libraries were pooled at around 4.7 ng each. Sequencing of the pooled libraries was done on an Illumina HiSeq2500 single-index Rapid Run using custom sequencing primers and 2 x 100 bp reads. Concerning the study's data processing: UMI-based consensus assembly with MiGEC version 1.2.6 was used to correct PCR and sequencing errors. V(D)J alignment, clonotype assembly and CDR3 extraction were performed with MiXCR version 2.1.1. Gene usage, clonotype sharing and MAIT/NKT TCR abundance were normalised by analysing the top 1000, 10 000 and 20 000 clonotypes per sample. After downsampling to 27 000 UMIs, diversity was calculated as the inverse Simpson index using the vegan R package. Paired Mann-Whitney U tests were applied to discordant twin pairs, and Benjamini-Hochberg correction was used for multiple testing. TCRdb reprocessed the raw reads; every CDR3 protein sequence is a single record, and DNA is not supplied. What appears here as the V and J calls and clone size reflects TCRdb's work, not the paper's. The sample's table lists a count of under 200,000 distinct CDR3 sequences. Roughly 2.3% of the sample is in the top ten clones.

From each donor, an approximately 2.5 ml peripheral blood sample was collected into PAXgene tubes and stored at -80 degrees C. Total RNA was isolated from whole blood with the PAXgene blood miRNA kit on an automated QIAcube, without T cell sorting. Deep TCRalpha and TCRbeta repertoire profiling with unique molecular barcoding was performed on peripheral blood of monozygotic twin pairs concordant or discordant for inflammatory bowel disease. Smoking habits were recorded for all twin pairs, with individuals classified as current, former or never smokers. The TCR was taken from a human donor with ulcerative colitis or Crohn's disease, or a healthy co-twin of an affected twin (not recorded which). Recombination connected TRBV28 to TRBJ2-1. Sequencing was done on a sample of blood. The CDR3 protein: CASSFQLGKNEQFF. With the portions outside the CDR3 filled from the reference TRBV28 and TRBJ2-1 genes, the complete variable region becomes DVKVTQSSRYLVKRTGEKVFLECVQDMDHENMFWYRQDPGLGLRLIYFSYDVKMKEKGDIPEGYSVSREKKERFSLILESASTNQTSMYLCASSFQLGKNEQFFGPGTRLTVL.